Sequencing of this T cell receptor beta chain was carried out in a study of shared clonotypes between healthy human individuals. A remark on this clone: Its antigen is currently unknown.

Points from the study as a whole: With four donors compared, around 5.4% of naive CD4 clonotypes were shared. An expected dependence of interdonor clonotype sharing on sequencing depth was noted.

Trimming removed 7 bases at V and 12 bases at J, with 22 bases between. Germline lookup yields CDR1 MNHEY and CDR2 SMNVEV (reference sequence). The CDR3 is made up of 13 amino acids. A roughly 220 ng quantity of DNA, about 30,000 T cell genomes, went into the sorted-subset replicate PCRs. Sequencing was performed with immunoSEQ multiplex PCR; in TCRdb, only in-frame clones are kept and a portion is missing. The table has about 980,000 clones, over 75% seen once. The TCR originated in a man between 18 and 29 years old in good health. The J gene is TRBJ2-7, the V gene TRBV27, with unresolved D. Specimen: memory CD4+ T cells sorted from blood. Specified subset: CD45RA-negative fraction. The DNA of the CDR3 is TGTGCCAGCACCACCCACCTCGGCTTGACGGGGTACTTC. This codes for CASTTHLGLTGYF.